These 25 T cell receptor beta chains originate from one sample sequenced in a study of shared clonotypes between healthy human individuals. Naive CD8 cells lacked CD45RO, underwent positive selection for CCR7 and left out terminally differentiated effector memory CD45RA+ cells. This table comes from immunoSEQ multiplex PCR, and its TCRdb copy is limited to in-frame clones, with some not included. The sample carries approximately 2,000,000 clones, 93% recorded once. The sequenced material came from naive CD8+ T cells from PBMCs. The receptors originated from a man aged 18 to 29 in good health. Some clones in this sample may be carry-over from other donors' samples.

This clone was counted a single time. This chain's CDR3 is CASSPTPGGIDGYTF. The CDR3 coding sequence is TGTGCCAGCAGTCCCACCCCAGGGGGGATCGATGGCTACACCTTC. The genes are TRBV28 and TRBJ1-2; TRBD1 agrees at 7 bases. Germline V CDR1 and CDR2: MDHEN, SYDVKM. The CDR3 totals 15 residues. With 5 bases clipped from V and 6 bases from J, the junction kept 12 bases outside the gene matches.

As to this clone: At the DNA level, this CDR3 is encoded by other sequences in the same sample as well. The V call is TRBV5-1, the J call TRBJ2-7; no clear D. This CDR3 has 13 amino acids. Germline values: CDR1 SGHRS, CDR2 YFSETQ. V lost 0 bases, J lost 1 base, and 5 bases lay in between. CDR3 sequence reads: CASSLAGSYEQYF. The CDR3 nucleotides read TGCGCCAGCAGCTTGGCCGGATCCTACGAGCAGTACTTC.

This sequence joins TRBV6-6 and TRBJ2-1; 9 bases match TRBD1. CDR3 length equals 15 residues. Germline CDR1 and CDR2: MNHNY and SVGAGI (reference sequence). V trimming: 6 bases; J trimming: 3 bases; junction bases outside the gene matches: 6. The CDR3 DNA sequence: TGTGCCAGCAGACCTGACAGGGGGTTCTACAATGAGCAGTTCTTC. As protein: CASRPDRGFYNEQFF.

The chain is built from TRBV7-6 and TRBJ1-5; maybe TRBD1 (6 bases). The V and J ends lost 5 bases and 4 bases respectively, with 21 bases between them. In germline, CDR1 is SGHVS, CDR2 FNYEAQ. This CDR3 region has 17 residues. The CDR3: CASSPVGGGTGNQPQHF. Here the CDR3 DNA reads TGTGCCAGCAGCCCAGTAGGGGGGGGCACCGGAAATCAGCCCCAGCATTTT.

The chain has TRBV27 and TRBJ1-3; D possibly corresponds to TRBD1 (5 bases). The CDR3 runs to 14 residues. The V and J ends lost 5 bases and 3 bases respectively, with 11 bases between them. The V gene's germline CDR1 is MNHEY and CDR2 SMNVEV (reference sequence). The CDR3 loop reads CASSPTVRGNTIYF. CDR3 coding DNA: TGTGCCAGCAGTCCGACAGTACGTGGAAACACCATATATTTT.

The J gene is TRBJ2-6, the V gene TRBV4-2; no clear D. The germline gives CDR1 LGHNA, CDR2 YNFKEQ. CDR3 length: 16 residues. V shed 0 bases and J shed 1 base, with 7 bases lying between them. The CDR3 coding sequence is TGTGCCAGCAGCCAAGATATCGCTTCTGGGGCCAACGTCCTGACTTTC. Its protein product is CASSQDIASGANVLTF.

The chain joins TRBV10-2 to TRBJ2-7; D call uncertain. The CDR3 sequence is 13 residues long. Trimming took 10 bases from V and 2 from J, leaving 15 bases between them. Germline assignment: CDR1 WSHSY and CDR2 SAAADI. DNA for the CDR3: TGCGCCACCCTCTCCCGGTCGACCTACGAGCAGTACTTC. Amino acid sequence: CATLSRSTYEQYF.

CDR3 residues: CASEPGYSNEKLFF. CDR3 nucleotides: TGTGCCAGCGAGCCGGGGTACTCTAATGAAAAACTGTTTTTT. This sequence joins TRBV7-9 and TRBJ1-4; D gene ambiguous. V was trimmed by 8 bases and J by 3 bases, leaving 13 bases between them. Germline CDR1 SEHNR, CDR2 FQNEAQ (reference sequence). The CDR3 consists of 14 residues.

The chain joins TRBV9 to TRBJ2-7, with D perhaps TRBD2 (5 bases). CDR1 and CDR2 (germline): SGDLS, YYNGEE. V dropped 3 bases and J dropped 5 bases, with 15 bases sitting between them. The CDR3 consists of 14 residues. CDR3 region: CASSGSSPADEQYF. DNA for the CDR3: TGTGCCAGCAGCGGGTCTAGCCCAGCTGACGAGCAGTACTTC. The full variable domain, rest sourced from reference TRBV9 and TRBJ2-7, is DSGVTQTPKHLITATGQRVTLRCSPRSGDLSVYWYQQSLDQGLQFLIQYYNGEERAKGNILERFSAQQFPDLHSELNLSSLELGDSALYFCASSGSSPADEQYFGPGTRLTVT.

The CDR3 nucleotides read TGTGCCAGCAGGGACAGAGTTACGTACAATGAGCAGTTCTTC. It translates to CASRDRVTYNEQFF. V gene TRBV6-1 combines with J gene TRBJ2-1; a possible D gene is TRBD1 (6 bases). The CDR3 has 14 residues. CDR1 MNHNS and CDR2 SASEGT come from the germline V gene. The V end was cut by 6 bases, the J end by 4 bases, with 13 bases between.

In the case of this clone: Other DNA sequences within the sample encode an identical CDR3. The chain links TRBV27 to TRBJ2-2; 7 bases fit TRBD1. J was trimmed by 5 bases and V by 6 bases; bases with no gene match: 0. This CDR3 is built from 12 residues. CDR1 is MNHEY, CDR2 SMNVEV, per germline (reference sequence). As DNA, the CDR3 is TGTGCCAGCAGGACAGGGACCGGGGAGCTGTTTTTT. It encodes CASRTGTGELFF.

The chain carries TRBV30 and TRBJ2-5; D remains unclear. The DNA end is more similar to TRBJ2-7, so the J call may be wrong. Germline lookup yields CDR1 GTSNPN and CDR2 SVGIG (reference sequence). The CDR3 extends over 12 amino acids. The CDR3 nucleotides are TGTGCCTGGAAGAAAGACGTCTACGAGCAGTACTTC. Protein product: CAWKKDVYEQYF.

This clone has a single count. In the same sample, other DNA sequences code for this CDR3. The genes are TRBV27 and TRBJ1-1, with D possibly matching TRBD1 (6 bases). The V gene's germline CDR1 is MNHEY and CDR2 SMNVEV (reference sequence). V dropped 4 bases and J dropped 1 base, with 7 bases sitting between them. The CDR3 spans 13 residues. The CDR3 here is CASSSRGNTEAFF. The CDR3 DNA sequence: TGTGCCAGCAGTTCCAGGGGGAACACTGAAGCTTTCTTT.

The count of this clone is one. The chain uses TRBV5-1 and TRBJ2-1, with 7 nucleotides matching TRBD1. J was trimmed by 5 bases and V by 4 bases; bases with no gene match: 6. Germline V gene lookup returns CDR1 SGHRS and CDR2 YFSETQ. The CDR3 contains 14 residues. The CDR3 DNA is TGCGCCAGCAGCACCTGGACAGGAGACAATGAGCAGTTCTTC. This codes for CASSTWTGDNEQFF.

The chain has TRBV4-3 and TRBJ1-2, with a possible D match to TRBD1 (5 bases). The germline gives CDR1 LGHNA, CDR2 YSLEER. V was pared by 0 bases and J by 4 bases, with 15 bases between. CDR3 length: 16 residues. The CDR3 DNA sequence: TGCGCCAGCAGCCAAGAAGCGCCAGGGCGCTCCTATGGCTACACCTTC. Its translation is CASSQEAPGRSYGYTF.

This sequence joins TRBV7-9 and TRBJ2-1, with 13 bases fitting TRBD2. This CDR3 is built from 15 residues. The germline V gene has CDR1 SEHNR and CDR2 FQNEAQ (reference sequence). V dropped 5 bases and J dropped 8; count of bases not matched to a gene: 6. CDR3 bases: TGTGCCAGCAGCGATGGACTAGCGGGAGACCATGAGCAGTTCTTC. Its translation is CASSDGLAGDHEQFF.

Note on this clone: Other DNA sequences from this sample encode an identical CDR3 as well. The chain combines TRBV27 with TRBJ2-1, with 11 positions matching TRBD2. Germline V CDR1 and CDR2: MNHEY, SMNVEV (reference sequence). V dropped 5 bases and J dropped 7; count of bases not matched to a gene: 7. This CDR3 region has 15 residues. This CDR3 is CASSAGTSGFNEQFF. CDR3 sequence (DNA): TGTGCCAGCAGTGCGGGGACTAGCGGATTTAATGAGCAGTTCTTC.

V gene TRBV9 combines with J gene TRBJ2-1, with 11 positions matching TRBD2. Germline V gene data show CDR1 as SGDLS and CDR2 as YYNGEE. V lost 3 bases to trimming and J lost 6 bases; unmatched junction nucleotides: 8. The CDR3 contains 16 residues. This CDR3 is CASSDLAGGLLNEQFF. In nucleotides, the CDR3 is TGTGCCAGCAGCGACCTAGCGGGAGGCCTACTCAATGAGCAGTTCTTC.

Comment on this clone: The same CDR3 also results from other DNA sequences found in this sample. The chain links TRBV28 to TRBJ2-7; tentatively, D is TRBD1 (6 bases). Per the germline V gene, CDR1 is MDHEN and CDR2 is SYDVKM. Trimming pared 3 bases from V and 3 bases from J, leaving 9 bases between. This CDR3 comprises 13 residues. CDR3 protein: CASSLRTVYEQYF. CDR3 sequence (DNA): TGTGCCAGCAGTTTGAGGACAGTCTACGAGCAGTACTTC.

This clone has a single count. The chain combines TRBV7-9 with TRBJ2-2; 8 bases are a match to TRBD1. The CDR3 is 15 residues long. V gave up 4 bases and J gave up 3 bases; unmatched junction bases: 4. The germline V gene has CDR1 SEHNR and CDR2 FQNEAQ (reference sequence). The CDR3 loop is CASSSTGDYTGELFF. The CDR3 coding sequence is TGTGCCAGCAGCTCGACAGGGGACTACACCGGGGAGCTGTTTTTT.

This clone was seen a few times. The chain has TRBV30 and TRBJ1-2, with 7 bases lining up with TRBD1. CDR1 and CDR2 from the germline V gene are GTSNPN and SVGIG (reference sequence). Trimming cost V 5 bases and J 8 bases; bases outside gene matches: 8. The CDR3 loop spans 12 amino acids. DNA of the CDR3: TGTGCCTGGGAAGGGACAGAAGGAGGCTACACCTTC. Its protein is CAWEGTEGGYTF.

V usage is TRBV27 and J usage is TRBJ2-7; TRBD1 aligns across 9 bases. The V gene's germline CDR1 is MNHEY and CDR2 SMNVEV (reference sequence). This CDR3 contains 16 residues. J gave up 2 bases and V 6 bases, and 11 bases lay outside the gene matches. CDR3 protein: CASSSGPGQGTYEQYF. CDR3 sequence (DNA): TGTGCCAGCAGCTCGGGTCCGGGACAGGGTACCTACGAGCAGTACTTC.

Details on this clone: Other DNA sequences in this specimen translate into the identical CDR3. V usage is TRBV7-9 and J usage is TRBJ1-1; a weak D match, TRBD1 (6 bases). The V gene's germline CDR1 is SEHNR and CDR2 FQNEAQ (reference sequence). The CDR3 has 13 amino acids. V was cut by 2 bases and J by 3 bases, with 7 bases left in between. The CDR3 sequence is CASSLPGDTEAFF. The CDR3 DNA is TGTGCCAGCAGCTTACCAGGGGACACTGAAGCTTTCTTT.

This sequence joins TRBV28 and TRBJ1-1; D call uncertain. CDR3 length equals 13 residues. CDR1 and CDR2 (germline): MDHEN, SYDVKM. V shed 3 bases and J shed 6 bases, with 11 bases lying between them. CDR3 DNA sequence: TGTGCCAGCAGTTTCGGGGTTCTGTCTGAAGCTTTCTTT. It encodes CASSFGVLSEAFF.

The chain employs TRBV12-5 and TRBJ2-7; D is perhaps TRBD1 or TRBD2 (5 bases each). The ends were cut back, 7 bases at V and 1 base at J, with 11 bases in the middle. CDR1 and CDR2 from the germline V gene are LGHNT and FRNRAP. This CDR3 has 13 residues. CDR3 DNA sequence: TGTGCTAGTGCCCGAGGGGCTTCCTACGAGCAGTACTTC. Its protein is CASARGASYEQYF.